This entry concerns a single T cell receptor (beta chain). Its specificity is unknown. Trimming shortened V by 4 bases and J by 4 bases, and 17 bases separated the two germline ends. The CDR3 has 14 residues. From germline, CDR1 is GTSNPN and CDR2 SVGIG (reference sequence). Profiling relied on immunoSEQ multiplex PCR, and the TCRdb table lists in-frame clones only, not all of them. The data contain some 170,000 clones, under 95% of them singletons. These data are taken from a study of T cell responses to AZD1222 COVID-19 vaccine. Study-level findings and limits: Spike as a whole was targeted by vaccine-associated CD4 TCRs, dominant at 160-218 and 743-854. Sampling that yielded the repertoires occurred only after the peak T cell response.

The TCR sequence derives from an adult in good health. Sample: peripheral blood, taken on day 0 of MenACWY control vaccination. The rearrangement uses TRBV30 and TRBJ2-7, with D tentatively TRBD1 or TRBD2 (6 bases each). CDR3 nucleotide sequence: TGTGCCTGGACTGAGGGCGAGGGGGGTTACGAGCAGTACTTC. Encoded protein: CAWTEGEGGYEQYF.